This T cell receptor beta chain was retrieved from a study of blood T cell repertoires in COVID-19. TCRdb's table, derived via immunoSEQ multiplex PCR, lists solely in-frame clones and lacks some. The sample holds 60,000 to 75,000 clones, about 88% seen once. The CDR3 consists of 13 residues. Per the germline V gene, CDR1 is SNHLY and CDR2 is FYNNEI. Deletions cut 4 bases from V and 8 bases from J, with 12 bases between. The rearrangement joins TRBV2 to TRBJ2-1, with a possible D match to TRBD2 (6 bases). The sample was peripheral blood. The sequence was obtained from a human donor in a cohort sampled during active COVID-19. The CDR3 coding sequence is TGTGCCAGCAGTGCTCAGGGAGGCCATGAGCAGTTCTTC. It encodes CASSAQGGHEQFF.